This T cell receptor beta chain was captured by sequencing in a study of OX40 agonist ivuxolimab in advanced cancers. The method was immunoSEQ multiplex PCR; TCRdb's version includes in-frame clones alone and lacks a portion of them. The sample includes about 31,000 clones, 80% to 90% of them seen just once. This clone was seen just once. The antigen is undetermined. Findings and caveats of the study: There were, on average, more expanded clones in CD8+ T cells than in CD4+.

This CDR3 has 14 residues. Germline CDR1 MDHEN, CDR2 SYDVKM. V lost 6 bases, J lost 6 bases, and 15 bases lay in between. The sample consisted of CD4+ or CD8+ T cells sorted from blood, taken in a trial of the OX40 agonist ivuxolimab. The rearrangement links TRBV28 to TRBJ1-5, with D perhaps TRBD1 (6 bases). The sequence came from an adult with an advanced solid tumor such as melanoma, head and neck, liver or kidney cancer. CDR3 in amino acids: CASRDTGLGQPQHF. CDR3 bases: TGTGCCAGCAGGGACACAGGGTTGGGTCAGCCCCAGCATTTT.